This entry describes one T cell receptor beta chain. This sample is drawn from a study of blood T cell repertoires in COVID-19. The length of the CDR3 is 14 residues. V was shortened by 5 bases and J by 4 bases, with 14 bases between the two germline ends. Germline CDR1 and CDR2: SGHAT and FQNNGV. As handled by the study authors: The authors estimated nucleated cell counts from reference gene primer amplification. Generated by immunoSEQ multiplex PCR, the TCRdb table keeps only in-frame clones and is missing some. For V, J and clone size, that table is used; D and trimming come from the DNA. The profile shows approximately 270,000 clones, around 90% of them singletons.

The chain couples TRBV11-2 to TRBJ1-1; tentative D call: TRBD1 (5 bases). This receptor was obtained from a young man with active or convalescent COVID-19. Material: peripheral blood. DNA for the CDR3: TGTGCCAGCAGCACCGACCCCGGGGGCACTGAAGCTTTCTTT. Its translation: CASSTDPGGTEAFF.